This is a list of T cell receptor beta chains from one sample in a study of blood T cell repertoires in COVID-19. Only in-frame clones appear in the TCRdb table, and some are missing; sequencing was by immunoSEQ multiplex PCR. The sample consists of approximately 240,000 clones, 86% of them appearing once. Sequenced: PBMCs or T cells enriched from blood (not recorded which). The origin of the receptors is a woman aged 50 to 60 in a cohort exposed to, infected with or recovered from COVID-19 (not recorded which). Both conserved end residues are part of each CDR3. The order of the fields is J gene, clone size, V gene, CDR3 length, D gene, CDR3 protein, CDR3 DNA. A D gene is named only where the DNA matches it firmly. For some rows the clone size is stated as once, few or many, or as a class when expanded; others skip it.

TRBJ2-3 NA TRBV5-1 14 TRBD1 CASSNGQGPDTQYF TGCGCCAGCAGCAATGGACAGGGCCCAGATACGCAGTATTTT
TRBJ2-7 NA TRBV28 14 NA CASSLAPLSYEQYF TGTGCCAGCAGTTTAGCGCCTCTCTCCTACGAGCAGTACTTC
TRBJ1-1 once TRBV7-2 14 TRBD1 CASSMGQGRTEAFF TGTGCCAGCAGCATGGGACAGGGGCGGACTGAAGCTTTCTTT
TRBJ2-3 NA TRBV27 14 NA CASSMDSRTDTQYF TGTGCCAGCAGCATGGACAGCCGCACAGATACGCAGTATTTT
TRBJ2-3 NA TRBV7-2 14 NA CASSQGPSTDTQYF TGTGCCAGTTCGCAGGGGCCTAGCACAGATACGCAGTATTTT
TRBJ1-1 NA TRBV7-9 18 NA CASSLGARGEFVVTEAFF TGTGCCAGCAGCTTAGGGGCCAGGGGCGAATTTGTCGTCACTGAAGCTTTCTTT
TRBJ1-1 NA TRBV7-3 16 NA CASSLTGGTINTEAFF TGTGCCAGCAGCTTAACCGGGGGGACGATTAACACTGAAGCTTTCTTT
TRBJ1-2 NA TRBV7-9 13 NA CASSLERNRGYTF TGTGCCAGCAGCTTAGAGAGGAACCGCGGCTACACCTTC
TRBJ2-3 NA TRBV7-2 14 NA CASSPHGSGRRTYF TGTGCCAGCAGCCCTCACGGCAGTGGGAGGCGCACCTATTTT
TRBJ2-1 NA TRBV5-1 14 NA CASSSGSFYNEQFF TGCGCCAGCAGCTCCGGGAGTTTCTACAATGAGCAGTTCTTC
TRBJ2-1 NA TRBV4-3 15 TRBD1 CASSIDRDPYNEQFF TGCGCCAGCAGCATAGACAGGGACCCCTACAATGAGCAGTTCTTC
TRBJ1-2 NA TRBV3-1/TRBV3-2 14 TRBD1 CASSQPGQIIGYTF TGTGCCAGCAGCCAGCCGGGACAGATTATCGGCTACACCTTC
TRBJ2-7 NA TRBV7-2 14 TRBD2 CASSPEAGAYEQYF TGTGCCAGCAGCCCCGAAGCGGGGGCCTACGAGCAGTACTTC
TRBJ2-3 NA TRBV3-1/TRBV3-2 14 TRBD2 CASRSSGGTDTQYF TGTGCCAGCAGAAGTAGCGGGGGCACAGATACGCAGTATTTT
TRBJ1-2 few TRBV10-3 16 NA CAISAQEGSLVFGYTF TGTGCCATCAGTGCCCAGGAGGGGTCGCTTGTCTTTGGCTACACCTTC
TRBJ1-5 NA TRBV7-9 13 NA CASSRREGQPQHF TGTGCCAGCAGCCGCAGGGAGGGCCAGCCCCAGCATTTT
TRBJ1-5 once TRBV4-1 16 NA CASSQVGTGGNQPQHF TGCGCCAGCAGCCAAGTCGGGACCGGGGGGAATCAGCCCCAGCATTTT
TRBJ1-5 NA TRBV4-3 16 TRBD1 CASSQGTGGDRQPQHF TGCGCCAGCAGCCAGGGGACAGGGGGCGACCGTCAGCCCCAGCATTTT
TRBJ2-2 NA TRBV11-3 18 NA CASSLGGWASATFGELFF TGTGCCAGCAGCTTAGGCGGTTGGGCTAGCGCCACTTTCGGGGAGCTGTTTTTT
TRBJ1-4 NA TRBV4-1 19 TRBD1 CASSQPTRTYRGRGEKLFF TGCGCCAGCAGCCAACCAACCAGAACCTACAGGGGCCGCGGGGAAAAACTGTTTTTT
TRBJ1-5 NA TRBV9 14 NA CASSATGTNQPQHF TGTGCCAGCAGCGCAACAGGAACCAATCAGCCCCAGCATTTT
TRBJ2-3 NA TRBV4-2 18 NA CASSQSPADSSGTDTQYF TGTGCCAGCAGCCAATCCCCCGCGGACTCATCAGGCACAGATACGCAGTATTTT
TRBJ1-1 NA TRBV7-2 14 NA CASSPTRENTEAFF TGTGCCAGCAGCCCCACGCGGGAGAACACTGAAGCTTTCTTT
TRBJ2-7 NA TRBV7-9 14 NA CASSRGGRAYEQYF TGTGCCAGCAGCCGCGGGGGCAGGGCTTACGAGCAGTACTTC
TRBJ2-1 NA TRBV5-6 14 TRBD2 CASSLGLAINEQFF TGTGCCAGCAGCTTGGGACTAGCAATCAATGAGCAGTTCTTC
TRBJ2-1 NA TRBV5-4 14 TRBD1 CASSSRDRANEQFF TGTGCCAGCAGCTCCCGAGACAGGGCCAATGAGCAGTTCTTC
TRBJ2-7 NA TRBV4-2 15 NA CASSQLLDSTYEQYF TGTGCCAGCAGCCAGCTCCTGGACAGTACCTACGAGCAGTACTTC
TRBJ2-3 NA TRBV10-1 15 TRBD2 CASSEWRGGIDTQYF TGCGCCAGCAGTGAATGGCGGGGGGGCATAGATACGCAGTATTTT
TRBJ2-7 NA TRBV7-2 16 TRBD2 CASSRLAGGPTYEQYF TGTGCCAGCAGCCGTTTAGCGGGGGGTCCAACCTACGAGCAGTACTTC
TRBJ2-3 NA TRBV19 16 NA CASSFLAGAGTDTQYF TGTGCCAGTAGTTTTCTTGCGGGGGCCGGCACAGATACGCAGTATTTT
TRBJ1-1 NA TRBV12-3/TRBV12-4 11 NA CASRQGSEAFF TGTGCCAGCAGACAGGGATCTGAAGCTTTCTTT
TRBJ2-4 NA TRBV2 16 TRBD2 CASIRRGGLVKNIQYF TGTGCCAGCATTCGGCGGGGGGGCCTGGTTAAAAACATTCAGTACTTC
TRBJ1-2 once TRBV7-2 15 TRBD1 CASSLGQGNNYGYTF TGTGCCAGCAGCCTTGGACAGGGGAACAACTATGGCTACACCTTC
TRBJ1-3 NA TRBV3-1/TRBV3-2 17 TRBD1 CASSGTGRLDSGNTIYF TGTGCCAGCAGCGGGACAGGGCGGTTAGACTCTGGAAACACCATATATTTT
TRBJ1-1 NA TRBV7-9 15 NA CASSLEQATNTEAFF TGTGCCAGCAGCTTAGAGCAGGCGACGAACACTGAAGCTTTCTTT
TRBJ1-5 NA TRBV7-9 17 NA CASSLVSSDYSNQPQHF TGTGCCAGCAGCTTAGTATCGTCAGACTATAGCAATCAGCCCCAGCATTTT
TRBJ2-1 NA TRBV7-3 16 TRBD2 CASSLPRAGVWNEQFF TGTGCCAGCAGCTTGCCTCGGGCGGGGGTGTGGAATGAGCAGTTCTTC
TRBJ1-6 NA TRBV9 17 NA CASSEGAGTYYNSPLHF TGTGCCAGCAGCGAAGGGGCGGGGACCTACTATAATTCACCCCTCCACTTT
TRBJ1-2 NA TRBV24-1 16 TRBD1 CATSDINQGAGYGYTF TGTGCCACCAGTGACATAAACCAGGGGGCCGGCTATGGCTACACCTTC
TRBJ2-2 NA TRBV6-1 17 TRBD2 CASSEAWGGVDTGELFF TGTGCCAGCAGTGAAGCTTGGGGAGGGGTGGACACCGGGGAGCTGTTTTTT
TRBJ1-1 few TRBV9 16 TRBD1 CASSGRQGTSGNEAFF TGTGCCAGCAGCGGTCGACAGGGCACCTCGGGTAATGAAGCTTTCTTT
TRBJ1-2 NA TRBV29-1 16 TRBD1 CSVEGQGLLYDYGYTF TGCAGCGTTGAAGGACAGGGATTGTTGTATGACTATGGCTACACCTTC
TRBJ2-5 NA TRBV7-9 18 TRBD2 CASSSTRTSGGPQETQYF TGTGCCAGCAGCTCCACCCGGACTAGCGGGGGACCACAAGAGACCCAGTACTTC